This T cell receptor (beta chain) was retrieved from a study of T cell changes during pregnancy in multiple sclerosis. TCRdb's copy holds only in-frame clones and misses some; the assay was immunoSEQ multiplex PCR. The sample has about 100,000 clones, about nine tenths seen once. This receptor was taken from a female donor in good health, enrolled as a control in a pregnancy study. The specimen was peripheral blood, collected in the second trimester of pregnancy.

The CDR3 DNA reads as TGTGCCAGCACCTTTCCTGGGGCGCCGACCTCTGGAAACACCATATATTTT. Protein: CASTFPGAPTSGNTIYF. V and J are TRBV28 and TRBJ1-3, with D perhaps matching TRBD1 (5 bases). The CDR3 runs 17 residues. Trimming took off 7 bases at V and 0 bases at J, with 19 bases between the two ends. Looked up from germline, CDR1 is MDHEN and CDR2 is SYDVKM.